Sequencing of this T cell receptor beta chain was carried out in a study of ipilimumab plus nivolumab after autologous stem cell transplantation. At the level of the study: Median doses per patient: roughly five ipilimumab, about 8 nivolumab. DLBCL patients had primary refractory or relapsed disease. General study points: TCR repertoire, Treg phenotype and gut microbiota reportedly support more study of this approach.

Of note for this clone: Its antigen is undetermined.

Patients got 3 mg/kg IV nivolumab weeks 1, 4, 7, 10, then biweekly through week 26. Using immunoSEQ multiplex PCR, the repertoire was profiled, and TCRdb retains in-frame clones only, with some absent. The sample lists over 80,000 clones, 83% occurring once. The V and J ends lost 3 bases and 3 bases respectively, with 8 bases between them. Germline values: CDR1 MNHNY, CDR2 SVGAGI (reference sequence). The CDR3 extends over 13 amino acids. The source was PBMCs, collected in a trial of ipilimumab plus nivolumab as post-transplant consolidation. The receptor comes from a male donor with diffuse large B-cell lymphoma. V gene TRBV6-6 combines with J gene TRBJ1-1, with unresolved D. The CDR3 coding sequence is TGTGCCAGCAGTTATAACCGGGACACTGAAGCTTTCTTT. This gives the protein CASSYNRDTEAFF.